Following are 8 T cell receptor beta chains from one sample sequenced in a study of T-cell memory formation after mild COVID-19. TCRdb re-called the 5' RACE reads through MiXCR, storing one row per CDR3 protein. This repertoire shows about 100,000 distinct CDR3 sequences, approximately 15% found once; its top ten account for 35% to 50%. Material for sequencing was PBMCs or a T cell subset sorted from them (not recorded which). The receptors shown here come from a man between 18 and 29 years old who had mild COVID-19 (a few samples of this study predate the infection). Cell type and time point are not known.

This clonotype turned up a few times. This chain uses TRBV6-5 with TRBJ1-6, with no clear D. The CDR3 covers 13 residues. CDR1 and CDR2 (germline): MNHEY, SVGAGI. The V gene lost 0 bases and the J gene lost 13 bases, with 10 bases spanning the gap. As DNA, the CDR3 is TGTGCCAGCAGTTACTCGTCCACCTTCCCCCTCCACTTT. Its protein is CASSYSSTFPLHF.

This clonotype was seen ten or more times. The rearrangement links TRBV7-2 to TRBJ1-5; D gene ambiguous. The germline CDR1 and CDR2 sequences are SGHTA and FQGNSA. Trimming pared 3 bases from V and 3 bases from J, leaving 12 bases between. CDR3 length: 15 residues. This CDR3 is CASSLVSGSNQPQHF. The CDR3 coding sequence is TGTGCCAGCAGCTTGGTTTCAGGCTCCAATCAGCCCCAGCATTTT. Complete variable domain (other parts from reference TRBV7-2 and TRBJ1-5): GAGVSQSPSNKVTEKGKDVELRCDPISGHTALYWYRQSLGQGLEFLIYFQGNSAPDKSGLPSDRFSAERTGGSVSTLTIQRTQQEDSAVYLCASSLVSGSNQPQHFGDGTRLSIL.

This clonotype was observed a handful of times. This chain links TRBV20-1 with TRBJ2-7; 8 bases align to TRBD1. The CDR3 extends over 12 amino acids. Trimming removed 6 bases from V and 2 bases from J; junction bases left unmatched: 3. CDR1 and CDR2 from the germline V gene are DFQATT and SNEGSKA (reference sequence). In DNA form, the CDR3 reads TGCAGTGCCCAGGGGGCGGCCTACGAGCAGTACTTC. As protein: CSAQGAAYEQYF.

This clonotype was picked up a small number of times. The V and J genes are TRBV4-1 and TRBJ2-1; unclear D gene. CDR3 size: 13 residues. CDR1 MGHRA and CDR2 YSYEKL come from the germline V gene. V dropped 1 base and J dropped 9 bases, with 10 bases sitting between them. CDR3 in amino acids: CASSQVKGIEQFF. CDR3 DNA sequence: TGCGCCAGCAGCCAAGTTAAGGGAATTGAGCAGTTCTTC.

This clonotype showed up many times. This chain's CDR3 is CASSLEGQDTQYF. For the CDR3, the DNA is TGTGCCAGCAGCTTAGAGGGTCAAGATACGCAGTATTTT. V and J are TRBV7-8 and TRBJ2-3; D remains ambiguous. Germline V gene lookup returns CDR1 SGHVS and CDR2 FQNEAQ. Trimming left V 1 base short and J 5 bases short, with 7 bases between. The CDR3 has 13 residues.

The rearrangement links TRBV4-1 to TRBJ2-1; D unresolved. Germline V lookup: CDR1 MGHRA, CDR2 YSYEKL. The CDR3 has 13 residues. V was clipped by 0 bases and J by 6 bases, with 6 bases between them. CDR3 nucleotides: TGCGCCAGCAGCCAAGATTACCCCAATGAGCAGTTCTTC. Its protein product is CASSQDYPNEQFF.

This clonotype has only a few counts. The V call is TRBV7-6, the J call TRBJ1-1; D may be TRBD1 (6 bases). The germline V gene encodes CDR1 SGHVS and CDR2 FNYEAQ. CDR3 length equals 14 residues. V was cut by 1 base and J by 7 bases, with 13 bases left in between. This chain's CDR3 is CASSLEGGGVEAFF. DNA for the CDR3: TGTGCCAGCAGCTTAGAGGGAGGGGGAGTTGAAGCTTTCTTT.

This clonotype has a count of ten or more. The chain joins TRBV27 to TRBJ2-4, with 7 bases matching TRBD1. The CDR3 length is 11 residues. The germline gives CDR1 MNHEY, CDR2 SMNVEV (reference sequence). With V trimmed by 3 bases and J by 13 bases, 3 bases remained unmatched. CDR3 region: CASSLGTEQYF. The CDR3 DNA reads TGTGCCAGCAGTTTGGGGACAGAGCAGTACTTC.